The 16 T cell receptor beta chains below were found in one sample sequenced in a study of sequential checkpoint blockade in melanoma. Profiled with immunoSEQ multiplex PCR; TCRdb holds only in-frame clones, not every one. In the table there are around 21,000 clones, around 80% of which are singletons. As to treatment: randomized to nivolumab then ipilimumab (arm A) or the reverse (arm B). The source material was CD8+ T cells sorted from blood (inferred from file names), sampled from a patient given nivolumab and ipilimumab in sequence. The receptor set was obtained from a human donor with melanoma.

The chain links TRBV30 to TRBJ2-3, with 10 positions matching TRBD2. J was trimmed by 7 bases and V by 4 bases; bases with no gene match: 8. This CDR3 contains 14 residues. The germline CDR1 and CDR2 sequences are GTSNPN and SVGIG (reference sequence). The CDR3 sequence is CAWIGSGRAYTQYF. CDR3 coding DNA: TGTGCCTGGATAGGAAGCGGGAGGGCCTATACGCAGTATTTT.

The V gene is TRBV5-4, the J gene TRBJ1-3; tentatively, D is TRBD1 (5 bases). CDR1 is SGHNT, CDR2 YYREEE, per germline (reference sequence). The ends were cut back, 2 bases at V and 4 bases at J, with 10 bases in the middle. The length of the CDR3 is 14 residues. This chain's CDR3 is CASSFGGSGNTIYF. Written as DNA, the CDR3 is TGTGCCAGCAGCTTCGGGGGATCCGGAAACACCATATATTTT.

The chain has TRBV7-7 and TRBJ2-2; 7 bases agree with TRBD1. The trim removed 4 bases at V and 4 bases at J, leaving 3 bases unmatched. The CDR3 spans 14 residues. Germline V gives CDR1 SSHAT, CDR2 FNYEAQ (reference sequence). CDR3 DNA: TGTGCCAGCAGCTCAGGGACAGCCACCGGGGAGCTGTTTTTT. Translation gives CASSSGTATGELFF.

Worth noting for this clone: This same CDR3 is encoded by further DNA sequences in the sample. This sequence joins TRBV27 and TRBJ1-5; D not certain. CDR1 is MNHEY, CDR2 SMNVEV, per germline (reference sequence). V lost 3 bases to trimming and J lost 4 bases, with 10 bases between them. The CDR3 is 14 amino acids. CDR3 sequence reads: CASSLGRVNQPQHF. CDR3 nucleotide sequence: TGTGCCAGCAGTTTGGGCAGAGTAAATCAGCCCCAGCATTTT.

The chain has TRBV28 and TRBJ2-7, with TRBD1 matching 7 bases. The CDR3 has 14 amino acids. J lost 0 bases, V lost 2 bases, and 1 base had no gene match. Germline CDR1 and CDR2: MDHEN and SYDVKM. Here the CDR3 reads CASSLTGDSYEQYF. The CDR3 nucleotides read TGTGCCAGCAGTTTAACAGGGGACTCCTACGAGCAGTACTTC.

The rearrangement links TRBV7-9 to TRBJ2-3, with D possibly being TRBD2 (5 bases). The V gene's germline CDR1 is SEHNR and CDR2 FQNEAQ (reference sequence). This CDR3 is built from 12 residues. The ends were cut back, 3 bases at V and 12 bases at J, with 13 bases in the middle. The DNA for the CDR3 is TGTGCCAGCAGCTTGGGTCTAGCCTCACAGTATTTT. This sequence encodes CASSLGLASQYF.

As for this clone: Within the sample, other DNA sequences also encode this same CDR3. This rearrangement joins TRBV5-1 to TRBJ2-3; tentative D call: TRBD1 (5 bases). Per germline, CDR1 SGHRS and CDR2 YFSETQ. The CDR3 spans 14 residues. V was cut by 4 bases and J by 0 bases, with 9 bases left in between. CDR3 DNA: TGCGCCAGCAGCCTAGGACAAAGCACAGATACGCAGTATTTT. The encoded protein is CASSLGQSTDTQYF.

V gene TRBV10-1 combines with J gene TRBJ1-1; possible D gene TRBD1, 6 bases. The CDR3 has 13 residues. CDR1 is WNHNN, CDR2 SYGVQD, per germline (reference sequence). Trimming shortened V by 4 bases and J by 1 base, and 7 bases separated the two germline ends. The CDR3, as DNA: TGCGCCAGCAGTGGGACAGCGAACACTGAAGCTTTCTTT. Its protein is CASSGTANTEAFF.

The chain combines TRBV7-9 with TRBJ1-1; D is perhaps TRBD1 (5 bases). The V end was cut by 6 bases, the J end by 4 bases, with 18 bases between. The CDR3 runs 15 residues. Germline V lookup: CDR1 SEHNR, CDR2 FQNEAQ (reference sequence). Here the CDR3 DNA reads TGTGCCAGCAGGGAGGGGACCGAGCCACCCACTGAAGCTTTCTTT. It specifies CASREGTEPPTEAFF.

This chain uses TRBV4-1 with TRBJ2-7; 9 bases match TRBD1. Per germline, CDR1 MGHRA and CDR2 YSYEKL. Unmatched junction bases numbered 5, after V lost 2 bases and J lost 3 bases. The CDR3 consists of 15 residues. The CDR3 protein is CASSQRDRAIYEQYF. The CDR3 bases are TGCGCCAGCAGCCAAAGGGACAGGGCAATCTACGAGCAGTACTTC.

This chain links TRBV27 with TRBJ2-2; D not certain. This CDR3 comprises 16 residues. The germline V and J ends were trimmed by 7 bases and 3 bases, with 18 bases remaining between them. Germline CDR1 reads MNHEY; CDR2 reads SMNVEV (reference sequence). CDR3 DNA: TGTGCCAGCACCTCTCTTCTGACACCTTACACCGGGGAGCTGTTTTTT. Translation: CASTSLLTPYTGELFF.

This chain uses TRBV7-9 with TRBJ1-5; possibly TRBD1 for D (6 bases). The CDR3 is 16 residues long. CDR1 and CDR2 from the germline V gene are SEHNR and FQNEAQ (reference sequence). The germline V and J ends were trimmed by 5 bases and 2 bases, with 16 bases remaining between them. CDR3 coding DNA: TGTGCCAGCAGCGCCCAACAGGGCCGTGGCAATCAGCCCCAGCATTTT. Translation gives CASSAQQGRGNQPQHF. Filled out from reference TRBV7-9 and TRBJ1-5, the complete variable domain reads DTGVSQNPRHKITKRGQNVTFRCDPISEHNRLYWYRQTLGQGPEFLTYFQNEAQLEKSRLLSDRFSAERPKGSFSTLEIQRTEQGDSAMYLCASSAQQGRGNQPQHFGDGTRLSIL.

The V gene is TRBV19, the J gene TRBJ2-1; D possibly corresponds to TRBD2 (5 bases). The germline CDR1 and CDR2 sequences are LNHDA and SQIVND (reference sequence). With 0 bases removed from V and 9 bases from J, the gap between germline ends came to 18 bases. The CDR3 sequence is 16 residues long. This CDR3 is CASSIEAGLLAGEQFF. The CDR3 bases are TGTGCCAGTAGTATAGAGGCAGGACTCCTGGCAGGTGAGCAGTTCTTC.

The chain has TRBV19 and TRBJ2-3, with D possibly matching TRBD2 (5 bases). Per the germline V gene, CDR1 is LNHDA and CDR2 is SQIVND (reference sequence). The CDR3 length is 16 residues. Trimming left V 7 bases short and J 1 base short, with 18 bases between. CDR3 loop: CASTPLRERGTDTQYF. CDR3 sequence (DNA): TGTGCCAGTACCCCCCTGAGGGAGAGGGGCACAGATACGCAGTATTTT.

The chain joins TRBV6-5 to TRBJ1-1; D not certain. V was clipped by 0 bases and J by 0 bases, with 11 bases between them. This CDR3 comprises 16 residues. Germline assignment: CDR1 MNHEY and CDR2 SVGAGI. The DNA of the CDR3 is TGTGCCAGCAGTTACTCCTCGGAGGGAGTGAACACTGAAGCTTTCTTT. Translation gives CASSYSSEGVNTEAFF.

The chain combines TRBV11-2 with TRBJ2-5, with 10 positions matching TRBD2. The DNA matches TRBJ2-7 better at its end, which makes the J call doubtful. Germline values: CDR1 SGHAT, CDR2 FQNNGV. CDR3 length equals 15 residues. CDR3 nucleotide sequence: TGTGCCAGCAGCTGGATAGCGGGAGGTACCTACGAGCAGTACTTC. Its translation is CASSWIAGGTYEQYF.